The clone carrying this T cell receptor (beta chain) has a count of ten or more. Its specificity is unknown. The data are from a study of human T cells and chemical hapten exposure. Overall study context: In the approximately 23-week study, patients were dosed weekly with diphenylcyclopropenone on the scalp throughout.

The study's findings and limits: As patch test score rose, PT1 expanded TCR counts tended to rise as well. Alopecia in the donors means their immune response may deviate from healthy people's. Significantly more large CDR3 similarity clusters were formed by expanded TCRs than by controls.

Each CDR3 protein is one row after TCRdb ran MiXCR on the RACE reads. The profile shows some 340,000 distinct CDR3 sequences, about 7% of them singletons. Documented time point: patch test 1, 2 weeks after DPC sensitization. Treatment defined: therapeutic diphenylcyclopropenone sensitization with weekly scalp DPC. This TCR was recovered from a young woman with alopecia areata. Some clones in this sample may be carry-over from other donors' samples. The specimen was whole blood, collected in connection with sensitization to the hapten diphenylcyclopropenone (DPC).

DNA for the CDR3: TGCGCCAGCAGCCCGGGACCTTCCACAGATACGCAGTATTTT. Residues: CASSPGPSTDTQYF. J is TRBJ2-3 and V is TRBV4-1; D might be TRBD1 or TRBD2, each matching 5 bases. The CDR3 runs 14 residues. V lost 4 bases and J lost 2, with 10 bases in between. Per the germline V gene, CDR1 is MGHRA and CDR2 is YSYEKL.